Included here is one T cell receptor beta chain sequence, with context. What it recognizes is unknown. The CDR3 spans 15 residues. Unmatched junction bases numbered 7, after V lost 6 bases and J lost 2 bases. Germline CDR1 LNHNV, CDR2 YYDKDF (reference sequence). The DNA input per sorted-subset replicate PCR was roughly 0.2 ug, corresponding to tens of thousands of T cell genomes. Measured with immunoSEQ multiplex PCR; TCRdb has only the in-frame clones, and not every one. The sample includes about 2.1 million clones, roughly 93% of them seen just once. The entry originates in a study of shared clonotypes between healthy human individuals. General observations from the study: Non-shared clonotypes displayed generation probabilities falling below those of clonotypes present in all four donors.

CD45RO negativity and positive selection for CCR7 defined naive CD8 cells, a population that excluded terminally differentiated effector memory CD45RA+ cells. The V gene is TRBV15, the J gene TRBJ2-3; 8 positions match TRBD1. The source is a man younger than 35 in good health. Some clones in this sample may be carry-over from other donors' samples. The sample was naive CD8+ T cells from PBMCs. CDR3 residues: CATSRTGRNTDTQYF. CDR3 nucleotide sequence: TGTGCCACCAGTAGGACAGGGAGAAACACAGATACGCAGTATTTT. Full variable domain (missing parts from reference TRBV15 and TRBJ2-3): DAMVIQNPRYQVTQFGKPVTLSCSQTLNHNVMYWYQQKSSQAPKLLFHYYDKDFNNEADTPDNFQSRRPNTSFCFLDIRSPGLGDTAMYLCATSRTGRNTDTQYFGPGTRLTVL.